One and the same sample provided the 8 T cell receptor beta chains below, sequenced in a study of cytomegalovirus exposure and HLA in healthy donors listed by TCRdb under 2017. Library method: the immunoSEQ multiplex PCR assay. For the multiplex PCR, a mixture combining 60 forward primers for TCR Vbeta segments and 13 reverse primers for TCR Jbeta segments was used. What TCRdb holds here is the immuneACCESS table cut down to in-frame rearrangements. Part of the clones is not present; checked against another copy, under half of the missing clones reflect an unresolved V gene, and the others are unexplained. For this sample the table gives under 150,000 clones, of which roughly 84% were detected only once. The ten top clones hold more than 1.5% of the sample. The sequencing input was PBMCs. The source of these receptors is a boy younger than 18 in good health and CMV-seronegative.

This clone has just a few counts. The chain couples TRBV7-2 to TRBJ1-1; D perhaps matches TRBD1 (6 bases). Germline CDR1 reads SGHTA; CDR2 reads FQGNSA. V was shortened by 4 bases and J by 3 bases, with 9 bases between the two germline ends. The CDR3 has 13 amino acids. CDR3 loop: CASSYRVDTEAFF. The CDR3 DNA is TGTGCCAGCAGCTACAGGGTTGACACTGAAGCTTTCTTT.

V gene TRBV15 combines with J gene TRBJ2-7, with a tentative D call TRBD1 (5 bases). This CDR3 contains 14 residues. Germline V gene sequence: CDR1 LNHNV, CDR2 YYDKDF (reference sequence). The V and J ends lost 3 bases and 6 bases respectively, with 15 bases between them. CDR3 DNA sequence: TGTGCCACCAGCAGGGACACGACCGGCGCCGAGCAGTACTTC. It specifies CATSRDTTGAEQYF.

This chain connects TRBV7-8 to TRBJ2-4; 7 nucleotides line up with TRBD2. The trim removed 5 bases at V and 8 bases at J, leaving 21 bases unmatched. Per the germline V gene, CDR1 is SGHVS and CDR2 is FQNEAQ. The CDR3 is 18 residues long. Written as DNA, the CDR3 is TGTGCCAGCAGCGAGCAATCGAGAGAAGCGGGAAAGGGGCACATTCAGTACTTC. Translation gives CASSEQSREAGKGHIQYF.

Of note for this clone: The same CDR3 also results from other DNA sequences found in this sample. The chain recombines TRBV7-8 with TRBJ2-3, with D unclear. The CDR3 covers 12 residues. Trimming pared 4 bases from V and 0 bases from J, leaving 2 bases between. Germline V gives CDR1 SGHVS, CDR2 FQNEAQ. In DNA form, the CDR3 reads TGTGCCAGCAGCTCTAGCACAGATACGCAGTATTTT. Protein product: CASSSSTDTQYF.

The chain joins TRBV2 to TRBJ1-1; a possible D gene is TRBD1 (6 bases). The germline V gene has CDR1 SNHLY and CDR2 FYNNEI. The length of the CDR3 is 11 residues. The V end lost 7 bases, the J end lost 8 bases, and 11 bases lay between the germline ends. As DNA, the CDR3 is TGTGCCAGCACTATAGACAGGGAAGCTTTCTTT. Translated: CASTIDREAFF.

This chain links TRBV7-2 with TRBJ2-7; TRBD1 matches at 7 bases. This CDR3 region has 16 residues. Looked up from germline, CDR1 is SGHTA and CDR2 is FQGNSA. V shed 5 bases and J 0 bases; nucleotides not matched to a gene: 10. CDR3 region: CASSLRQGDASYEQYF. For the CDR3, the DNA is TGTGCCAGCAGCCTCCGACAGGGTGATGCCTCCTACGAGCAGTACTTC. Full variable domain (remainder filled in from reference TRBV7-2 and TRBJ2-7): GAGVSQSPSNKVTEKGKDVELRCDPISGHTALYWYRQSLGQGLEFLIYFQGNSAPDKSGLPSDRFSAERTGGSVSTLTIQRTQQEDSAVYLCASSLRQGDASYEQYFGPGTRLTVT.

In regard to this clone: Other DNA variants within this sample encode the same CDR3. The chain carries TRBV6-5 and TRBJ2-7; D uncertain. V was clipped by 6 bases and J by 2 bases, with 11 bases between them. CDR1 is MNHEY and CDR2 is SVGAGI in the germline V gene. CDR3 length: 13 amino acids. The CDR3 region has the DNA TGTGCCAGCAGCTCTACGCCAACCTACGAGCAGTACTTC. This sequence encodes CASSSTPTYEQYF.

The rearrangement links TRBV7-6 to TRBJ1-5; D is unresolved. The CDR3 loop spans 14 amino acids. Looked up from germline, CDR1 is SGHVS and CDR2 is FNYEAQ. Deletions cut 0 bases from V and 1 base from J, with 4 bases between. The CDR3 reads CASSLAGSNQPQHF. The CDR3 nucleotides read TGTGCCAGCAGCTTAGCCGGGAGCAATCAGCCCCAGCATTTT.